Listed below are T cell receptor beta chains from one sample, sequenced in a study of blood T cell repertoires in COVID-19. Sequenced by immunoSEQ multiplex PCR; TCRdb stores in-frame clones only, minus some. Here the sample spans 100,000 to 150,000 clones, 79% being singletons. The sequenced sample was peripheral blood. Source of these receptors: a man aged 40-50 years with active or convalescent COVID-19. The CDR3 runs from the conserved cysteine through the conserved F or W. The order of the fields is V gene, clone size, D gene, J gene, CDR3 DNA, CDR3 protein. A D gene is named only where the DNA matches it firmly. Size values are once, few and many counts, or a class for expanded clones, and some rows have none.

V: TRBV9; size: NA; D: NA; J: TRBJ2-1; DNA: TGTGCCAGCAGCGGACCCTTGGACACCCTCAACAATGAGCAGTTCTTC; CDR3: CASSGPLDTLNNEQFF
V: TRBV6-6; size: NA; D: TRBD1; J: TRBJ2-2; DNA: TGTGCCAGCAGGACACCGGGACAGGAGAACACCGGGGAGCTGTTTTTT; CDR3: CASRTPGQENTGELFF
V: TRBV27; size: NA; D: NA; J: TRBJ1-2; DNA: TGTGCCAGCAGTTTGAGAGGCGCCTATGGCTACACCTTC; CDR3: CASSLRGAYGYTF
V: TRBV5-1; size: NA; D: TRBD1; J: TRBJ2-7; DNA: TGCGCCAGCACTTCGACGGGGACAGGCTACGAGCAGTACTTC; CDR3: CASTSTGTGYEQYF
V: TRBV28; size: NA; D: NA; J: TRBJ2-1; DNA: TGTGCCAGCAGTTTAAGGGGGGGCCGAAGCAATGAGCAGTTCTTC; CDR3: CASSLRGGRSNEQFF
V: TRBV4-3; size: many; D: NA; J: TRBJ2-7; DNA: TGCGCCAGCAGCCAAGATACCGGGGAGCAGTACTTC; CDR3: CASSQDTGEQYF
V: TRBV5-6; size: few; D: NA; J: TRBJ1-1; DNA: TGTGCCAGCAGCTTGGGAAGGCTGGAGGCTTTCTTT; CDR3: CASSLGRLEAFF
V: TRBV11-3; size: NA; D: NA; J: TRBJ2-3; DNA: TGTGCCAGCAGCTTAGATTTGGCGGAGCCTAGCACAGATACGCAGTATTTT; CDR3: CASSLDLAEPSTDTQYF
V: TRBV2; size: many; D: NA; J: TRBJ2-7; DNA: TGTGCCAGCCGCTCCACGACAGGAGACTACGAGCAGTACTTC; CDR3: CASRSTTGDYEQYF
V: TRBV7-2; size: NA; D: TRBD2; J: TRBJ2-7; DNA: TGTGCCAGCAGCTCTCCTAGCGGGAGGCGGTACGAGCAGTACTTC; CDR3: CASSSPSGRRYEQYF
V: TRBV6-5; size: NA; D: NA; J: TRBJ1-5; DNA: TGTGCCAGCAGTTACTCGACGGGAGGCAATCAGCCCCAGCATTTT; CDR3: CASSYSTGGNQPQHF
V: TRBV2; size: NA; D: NA; J: TRBJ2-3; DNA: TGTGCCAGCCGTGACCCGCTAGGAGATACGCAGTATTTT; CDR3: CASRDPLGDTQYF
V: TRBV12-5; size: NA; D: NA; J: TRBJ1-5; DNA: TGTGCTAGTGGTCTCGTCAGGGGAATCAGCAATCAGCCCCAGCATTTT; CDR3: CASGLVRGISNQPQHF
V: TRBV6-5; size: NA; D: NA; J: TRBJ1-6; DNA: TGTGCCAGCAGTTACTCTCGCTCAGGGGAAGGGTCACCCCTCCACTTT; CDR3: CASSYSRSGEGSPLHF
V: TRBV7-3; size: NA; D: TRBD2; J: TRBJ2-1; DNA: TGTGCCAGCAGCCTAAGGACTAGCGGGAAACATGAGCAGTTCTTC; CDR3: CASSLRTSGKHEQFF
V: TRBV29-1; size: few; D: NA; J: TRBJ2-2; DNA: TGCAGCGTTGGCCCTAGCGCCTACTCGAACACCGGGGAGCTGTTTTTT; CDR3: CSVGPSAYSNTGELFF
V: TRBV7-6; size: NA; D: NA; J: TRBJ1-6; DNA: TGTGCCAGCAGCTTAGAGGCAGGGAGGTATTCACCCCTCCACTTT; CDR3: CASSLEAGRYSPLHF
V: TRBV4-3; size: NA; D: NA; J: TRBJ1-3; DNA: TGCGCCAGCAGCCAAGGGGCGGGGTTCGGAAACACCATATATTTT; CDR3: CASSQGAGFGNTIYF
V: TRBV9; size: few; D: NA; J: TRBJ2-1; DNA: TGTGCCAGCAGCGGGAGGCCCACCTACAATGAGCAGTTCTTC; CDR3: CASSGRPTYNEQFF
V: TRBV12-3/TRBV12-4; size: NA; D: TRBD2; J: TRBJ2-1; DNA: TGTGCCAGCAGTCCCCGGACTAGGAATGAGCAGTTCTTC; CDR3: CASSPRTRNEQFF
V: TRBV7-3; size: few; D: NA; J: TRBJ1-1; DNA: TGTGCCAGCAGCCTTACAGCGAACACTGAAGCTTTCTTT; CDR3: CASSLTANTEAFF
V: TRBV4-3; size: NA; D: TRBD1; J: TRBJ1-2; DNA: TGCGCCAGCAGCCAATCCTGGACAGGGGGCACGGGGGGTGGCTACACCTTC; CDR3: CASSQSWTGGTGGGYTF
V: TRBV2; size: NA; D: NA; J: TRBJ2-2; DNA: TGTGCCAGCAGTGAACTTGCGGGCCCCGTCACCGGGGAGCTGTTTTTT; CDR3: CASSELAGPVTGELFF
V: TRBV5-6; size: NA; D: NA; J: TRBJ1-1; DNA: TGTGCCAGCAGCCGGGCCGGGGGCACTGAAGCTTTCTTT; CDR3: CASSRAGGTEAFF
V: TRBV3-1/TRBV3-2; size: NA; D: TRBD1; J: TRBJ2-2; DNA: TGTGCCAGCAGCCAAGATCCCGCAGGGGGCGCAGCCGGGGAGCTGTTTTTT; CDR3: CASSQDPAGGAAGELFF
V: TRBV18; size: NA; D: TRBD2; J: TRBJ2-7; DNA: TGTGCCAGCTCACCTGGACTAGCGGGAGCCGGGGAGCAGTACTTC; CDR3: CASSPGLAGAGEQYF
V: TRBV6-6; size: NA; D: NA; J: TRBJ2-3; DNA: TGTGCCAGCAGTCCACCCCCTCCGCGAGGCAGCACAGATACGCAGTATTTT; CDR3: CASSPPPPRGSTDTQYF
V: TRBV2; size: NA; D: NA; J: TRBJ2-4; DNA: TGTGCCAGCAGTGGGCCTAGCTCTCAGTTGGGAAACATTCAGTACTTC; CDR3: CASSGPSSQLGNIQYF
V: TRBV21-1; size: NA; D: NA; J: TRBJ2-5; DNA: TGTGCCAGCAGCAAAAGCTCGGGACAGGGGGAGAGGGCGCAAGAGACCCAGTACTTC; CDR3: CASSKSSGQGERAQETQYF
V: TRBV19; size: NA; D: NA; J: TRBJ2-2; DNA: TGTGCCAGTAGTCCTCCTTCCGCAGGGCGCACCGGGGAGCTGTTTTTT; CDR3: CASSPPSAGRTGELFF
V: TRBV6-2/TRBV6-3; size: NA; D: NA; J: TRBJ1-1; DNA: TGTGCCAGCAGCCTAGCGGGAGATACTGAAGCTTTCTTT; CDR3: CASSLAGDTEAFF
V: TRBV5-6; size: NA; D: NA; J: TRBJ1-3; DNA: TGTGCCAGCAGCCCTATAGGGGGGGCTAAAAAACCCGGAAACACCATATATTTT; CDR3: CASSPIGGAKKPGNTIYF
V: TRBV9; size: NA; D: TRBD1; J: TRBJ1-2; DNA: TGTGCCAGCAGCGGACAGGGGGCGCGGGATGGCTACACCTTC; CDR3: CASSGQGARDGYTF
V: TRBV24-1; size: NA; D: TRBD2; J: TRBJ2-3; DNA: TGTGCCACCAGTGATTTGAAGCGGGACTGGGACACAGATACGCAGTATTTT; CDR3: CATSDLKRDWDTDTQYF
V: TRBV18; size: many; D: TRBD1; J: TRBJ2-1; DNA: TGTGCCAGCTCACCTTCGACAGGGTTCAATGAGCAGTTCTTC; CDR3: CASSPSTGFNEQFF
V: TRBV7-9; size: NA; D: NA; J: TRBJ1-5; DNA: TGTGCCAGCAGCCTTTCCCCGGCGGGGGTGGGCAATCAGCCCCAGCATTTT; CDR3: CASSLSPAGVGNQPQHF
V: TRBV4-2; size: NA; D: NA; J: TRBJ1-5; DNA: TGTGCCAGCAGCCAAGAGAGGGGGGGAAATCAGCCCCAGCATTTT; CDR3: CASSQERGGNQPQHF
V: TRBV5-6; size: few; D: TRBD1; J: TRBJ1-4; DNA: TGTGCCAGCAGCACCTATCACAGGGGGCGAGAGGAAAAACTGTTTTTT; CDR3: CASSTYHRGREEKLFF
V: TRBV11-2; size: NA; D: NA; J: TRBJ1-2; DNA: TGTGCCAGCAGCCCCTGGACTGCCCCTCTTGGCTACACCTTC; CDR3: CASSPWTAPLGYTF
V: TRBV29-1; size: NA; D: TRBD1; J: TRBJ1-2; DNA: TGCAGCGCGGGGGAGGGACAGGGGGCTTTTGGCTACACCTTC; CDR3: CSAGEGQGAFGYTF
V: TRBV11-3; size: NA; D: NA; J: TRBJ2-3; DNA: TGTGCCAGCAGCGCCGGGTCTTATAGCACAGATACGCAGTATTTT; CDR3: CASSAGSYSTDTQYF
V: TRBV29-1; size: NA; D: TRBD1; J: TRBJ1-2; DNA: TGCAGCGTGGACAGGGTAGATCGCTATGGCTACACCTTC; CDR3: CSVDRVDRYGYTF
V: TRBV5-1; size: NA; D: NA; J: TRBJ2-2; DNA: TGCGCCAGCAGCTTGATAAGGCAGGCAACCGGGGAGCTGTTTTTT; CDR3: CASSLIRQATGELFF
V: TRBV30; size: NA; D: NA; J: TRBJ1-1; DNA: TGTGCCTGGAGCTTTACAGGATCGACTGAAGCTTTCTTT; CDR3: CAWSFTGSTEAFF
V: TRBV24-1; size: NA; D: NA; J: TRBJ2-1; DNA: TGTGCCACCAGCCCCCTAGCGACCTTCTCCTACAATGAGCAGTTCTTC; CDR3: CATSPLATFSYNEQFF
V: TRBV11-2; size: few; D: TRBD1; J: TRBJ1-2; DNA: TGTGCCAGCAGCTCAGACAGGGGCCGAAACTATGGCTACACCTTC; CDR3: CASSSDRGRNYGYTF
V: TRBV5-1; size: NA; D: TRBD1; J: TRBJ2-7; DNA: TGCGCCAGCAGACGTACCGGGACAGGGGGATACGAGCAGTACTTC; CDR3: CASRRTGTGGYEQYF
V: TRBV6-5; size: NA; D: NA; J: TRBJ1-1; DNA: TGTGCCAGCAGTTATGGGGGGAAACGAGGAAACACTGAAGCTTTCTTT; CDR3: CASSYGGKRGNTEAFF
V: TRBV6-4; size: NA; D: TRBD2; J: TRBJ2-1; DNA: TGTGCCAGCAGTCTCGAGCGGGGAGATCCCGAGCAGTTCTTC; CDR3: CASSLERGDPEQFF
V: TRBV28; size: NA; D: NA; J: TRBJ1-6; DNA: TGTGCCAGCAGTTTTCTACAGGGTTCAGCTATTAATTCACCCCTCCACTTT; CDR3: CASSFLQGSAINSPLHF
V: TRBV5-1; size: NA; D: NA; J: TRBJ2-1; DNA: TGCGCCAGCAGCGCTAGGAATTGGCTGGAGGACAATGAGCAGTTCTTC; CDR3: CASSARNWLEDNEQFF
V: TRBV19; size: NA; D: NA; J: TRBJ2-7; DNA: TGTGCCAGTAGTATTTCCCGTACCTACGAGCAGTACTTC; CDR3: CASSISRTYEQYF
V: TRBV24-1; size: once; D: NA; J: TRBJ1-2; DNA: TGTGCCACCAGTGATTTGCGACAGCAGTATGGCTACACCTTC; CDR3: CATSDLRQQYGYTF
V: TRBV6-5; size: few; D: NA; J: TRBJ1-1; DNA: TGTGCCAGCAGTAACCCAGGGATGAACACTGAAGCTTTCTTT; CDR3: CASSNPGMNTEAFF
V: TRBV10-3; size: NA; D: NA; J: TRBJ1-5; DNA: TGTGCCATCAGTGACCATTCACAGGGTCTGGGAAGGCAGCCCCAGCATTTT; CDR3: CAISDHSQGLGRQPQHF
V: TRBV5-1; size: NA; D: NA; J: TRBJ1-4; DNA: TGCGCCAGCAGCTCTAACAGGGATTCACGAGAAAAACTGTTTTTT; CDR3: CASSSNRDSREKLFF
V: TRBV28; size: NA; D: NA; J: TRBJ1-6; DNA: TGTGCCAGCAGTTTATATCCAGGCGCGTTCCTCCACTTT; CDR3: CASSLYPGAFLHF